This is a list of T cell receptor beta chains from one sample in a study of CD8+CD57+ T cells in acquired aplastic anemia. A single record per CDR3 protein comes from TCRdb applying MiXCR to the reads. The sample has some 190,000 distinct CDR3 sequences, around half seen once. Sequencing used sorted CD4+, CD8+, or CD8+CD57+ T cells (not recorded which) from PBMCs. Every receptor here comes from a human donor in good health, serving as a control. CDR3s include the opening cysteine and the closing phenylalanine or tryptophan. Not all rows give a size; the values are once, few, many and, for expanded clones, a class.

j_call clone_size v_call cdr3_aa
TRBJ2-2 many TRBV20-1 CSAREGAGELFF
TRBJ1-1 NA TRBV29-1 CSVGRDRNTEALF
TRBJ1-1 many TRBV12-3/TRBV12-4 CASTLRQGGATEAFF
TRBJ2-2 many TRBV9 CASSVGLLRNTGELFF
TRBJ1-2 many TRBV10-3 CAISETSRDTNRNYGYTF
TRBJ1-5 many TRBV6-1 CASSGQGRQPQHF
TRBJ2-7 few TRBV12-3/TRBV12-4 CASSFVGEVPYEQYF
TRBJ1-6 few TRBV7-6 CASSLGETNSPLHF
TRBJ1-1 many TRBV12-3/TRBV12-4 CASIRTGGTEAFF
TRBJ1-5 many TRBV4-2 CASSQAWDTNQPQHF
TRBJ1-6 many TRBV7-6 CASSLAVTGSSPLHF
TRBJ2-3 few TRBV10-3 CAITQRGSTDTQYF
TRBJ2-5 NA TRBV10-3 CASSSLWVAGVETQYF
TRBJ2-5 NA TRBV19 CASSIDETGYPGGTQYF
TRBJ2-7 NA TRBV18 CASSPPRGGAKEQYF
TRBJ2-2 NA TRBV9 CASSPRAGTNTGELFF
TRBJ2-7 NA TRBV2 CASSDRDRAYEQYF
TRBJ1-2 NA TRBV5-4 CASSARTIYGYTF
TRBJ2-1 many TRBV6-6 CASTPGQGELYGEQFF
TRBJ1-2 NA TRBV15 CATRAGGDPYGYTF
TRBJ1-6 few TRBV10-2 CASSWTKKNSPLHF
TRBJ2-7 NA TRBV2 CATTYRGLEQYF
TRBJ2-6 NA TRBV7-9 CASSSTRNTEAF
TRBJ1-5 NA TRBV24-1 CATSDLRGQPQHF
TRBJ2-7 NA TRBV12-3/TRBV12-4 CASSPIGQTYEQYF
TRBJ2-2 NA TRBV7-2 CASSQSGGTGELFF
TRBJ2-6 NA TRBV7-2 CASSYQASGGGGANVLTF